This T cell receptor beta chain stems from a study of T-cell memory formation after mild COVID-19 (dated by TCRdb to about 2021). Regarding the study in general: TCR sequence clusters from the two donors were largely donor specific. Two young, previously healthy adult volunteers, one female and one male, were included in the cohort. T-cell clones expanding and contracting after mild COVID-19 in a couple of donors were tracked by longitudinal TCRalpha and TCRbeta repertoire sequencing.

The sample was run on an Illumina NovaSeq 6000. Using 5'RACE with constant-segment primers, TCRalpha and TCRbeta cDNA libraries were constructed, with sample barcodes and unique molecular identifiers added in the process. RNA was extracted from every sample with Trizol reagent. Amplification of the libraries took two PCR steps, and the second step added a second sample barcode plus Illumina TruSeq adapters. Sequencing of the libraries was done on an Illumina NovaSeq, producing 2 x 150 bp paired-end reads. The study's own analysis went as follows. With migec v1.2.7, reads were demultiplexed and then collapsed into UMI-guided consensus sequences. Using mixcr v2.1.11, UMI consensuses were aligned to TRA and TRB V and J templates and then assembled into clonotypes. Expanded or contracted clonotypes were those called significant by both edgeR and NoisET, with noise models trained on biological replicates. edgeR calls used a false discovery rate-adjusted p below 0.01 and a log2 fold-change threshold of 1. As an exploratory analysis of dynamics, max-normalized trajectories of the 1000 most abundant clonotypes were examined with PCA combined with hierarchical clustering. Separately sequenced CD4+ and CD8+ repertoires were used to assign the CD4 or CD8 phenotype of responding clones. TCRdb reprocessing: public reads trimmed at Q25 with fastp, clones called with MiXCR, in-frame beta chains kept. Each record represents a unique CDR3 protein, reported with the most common genes and DNA among its rows. TCRdb, not the authors, supplied the V and J calls. In this sample the table shows about half a million distinct CDR3 sequences, about 20% of which occur a single time. The ten most abundant clones make up 10% to 15% of the sample.

What the research found in general, with its limitations: The study included only a couple of mild cases, and larger cohorts that include severe cases with pre-infection samples were judged to be necessary. Whether the second-wave clones peaking on day 37 were SARS-CoV-2 specific was not confirmed. Some responding clones were found in pre-infection memory, which suggests that pre-existing cross-reactive memory T cells took part in the SARS-CoV-2 response. Contracting CD4+ clones appeared mostly in the CM and EM memory subsets, whereas CD8+ clones were enriched in EMRA. From day 15 to 85, contracting clones showed balanced CD4/CD8 phenotypes, whereas a second wave of clones that expanded from day 15 to 37 leaned towards CD4+.

Comments on this clonotype: The specificity of this receptor is unknown. The record has no base qualities; no much larger clone is one base away.

Ficoll-Paque density gradient centrifugation was used to isolate PBMCs. The sequenced sample consisted of PBMCs or a T cell subset sorted from them (not recorded which). This clonotype was sampled from an adult woman who had mild COVID-19 (a few samples of this study predate the infection). The sample titles of this study are shuffled in the database, so cell type and time point are left out; the donor was told from shared clones.

The CDR3 in this case is CASSNPGTENTGELFF. The sequenced DNA is TGTGCCAGCAGCAATCCCGGGACAGAGAACACCGGGGAGCTGTTTTTT. The chain is encoded by TRBV21-1 joined to TRBJ2-2; whether TRBD1, the table's D call, matches the DNA was not checked. TRBV21-1 is a pseudogene. The CDR3 holds 16 amino acids from the cysteine to the phenylalanine. Only the CDR3 part of the read is kept: 48 bases, read in frame from the first base.